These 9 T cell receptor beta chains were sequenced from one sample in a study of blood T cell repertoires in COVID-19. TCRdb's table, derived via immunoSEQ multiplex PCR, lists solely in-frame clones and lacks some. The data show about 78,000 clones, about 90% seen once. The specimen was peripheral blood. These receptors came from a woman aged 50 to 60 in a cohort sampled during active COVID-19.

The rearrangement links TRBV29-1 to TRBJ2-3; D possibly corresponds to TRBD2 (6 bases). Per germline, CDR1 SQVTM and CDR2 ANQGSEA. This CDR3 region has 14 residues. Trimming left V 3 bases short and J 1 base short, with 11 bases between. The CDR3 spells CSVEGRGGTDTQYF. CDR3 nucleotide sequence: TGCAGCGTTGAGGGGCGCGGGGGCACAGATACGCAGTATTTT.

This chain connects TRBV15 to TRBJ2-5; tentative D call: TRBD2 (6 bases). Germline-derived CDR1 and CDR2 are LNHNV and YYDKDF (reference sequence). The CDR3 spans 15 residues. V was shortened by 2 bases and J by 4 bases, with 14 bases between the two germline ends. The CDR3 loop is CATSRTRLEGETQYF. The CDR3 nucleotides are TGTGCCACCAGCAGAACCCGACTAGAAGGAGAGACCCAGTACTTC. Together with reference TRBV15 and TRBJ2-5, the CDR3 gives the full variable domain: DAMVIQNPRYQVTQFGKPVTLSCSQTLNHNVMYWYQQKSSQAPKLLFHYYDKDFNNEADTPDNFQSRRPNTSFCFLDIRSPGLGDTAMYLCATSRTRLEGETQYFGPGTRLLVL.

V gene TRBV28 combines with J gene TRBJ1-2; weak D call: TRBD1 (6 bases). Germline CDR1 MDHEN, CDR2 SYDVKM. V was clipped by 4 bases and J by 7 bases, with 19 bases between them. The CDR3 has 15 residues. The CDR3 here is CASSSAGAHQGGYTF. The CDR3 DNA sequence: TGTGCCAGCAGTTCAGCGGGGGCGCATCAGGGTGGCTACACCTTC.

CDR3: CAWTPGGANVLTF. Written as DNA, the CDR3 is TGTGCCTGGACGCCAGGGGGGGCCAACGTCCTGACTTTC. V is TRBV30 and J is TRBJ2-6, with a tentative D call TRBD1 (5 bases). V lost 4 bases, J lost 4 bases, and 8 bases lay in between. The germline CDR1 and CDR2 sequences are GTSNPN and SVGIG (reference sequence). This CDR3 contains 13 residues.

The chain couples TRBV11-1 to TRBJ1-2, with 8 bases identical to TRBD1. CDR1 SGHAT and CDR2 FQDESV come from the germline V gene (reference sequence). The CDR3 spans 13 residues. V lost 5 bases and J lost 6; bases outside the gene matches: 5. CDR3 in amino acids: CASSPDREHGYTF. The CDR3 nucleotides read TGTGCCAGCAGCCCGGACAGGGAACATGGCTACACCTTC.

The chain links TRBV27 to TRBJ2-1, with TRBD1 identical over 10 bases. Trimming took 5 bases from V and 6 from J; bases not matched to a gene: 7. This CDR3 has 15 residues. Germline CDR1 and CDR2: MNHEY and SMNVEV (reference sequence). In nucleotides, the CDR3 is TGTGCCAGCAGTCTACGACAGGGGGCAGGCAATGAGCAGTTCTTC. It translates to CASSLRQGAGNEQFF.

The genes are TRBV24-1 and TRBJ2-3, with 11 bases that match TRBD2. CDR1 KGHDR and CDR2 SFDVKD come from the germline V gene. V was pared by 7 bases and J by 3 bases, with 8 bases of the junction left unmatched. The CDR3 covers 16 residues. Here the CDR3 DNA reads TGTGCCACCAGCGCCTCTAGCGGGAGGTATACAGATACGCAGTATTTT. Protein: CATSASSGRYTDTQYF.

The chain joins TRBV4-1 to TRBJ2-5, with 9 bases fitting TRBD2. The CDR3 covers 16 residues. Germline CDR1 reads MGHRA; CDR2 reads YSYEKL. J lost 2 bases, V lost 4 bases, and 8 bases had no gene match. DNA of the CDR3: TGCGCCAGCAGCCGTCAACCCCTAGCGGGGCAAGAGACCCAGTACTTC. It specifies CASSRQPLAGQETQYF.

The CDR3 sequence: CASENQGLGWELFF. The CDR3 DNA reads as TGTGCCTCGGAGAACCAGGGCTTGGGGTGGGAGCTGTTTTTT. The chain has TRBV30 and TRBJ2-2; maybe TRBD1 (5 bases). CDR1 and CDR2 (germline): GTSNPN, SVGIG (reference sequence). V gave up 7 bases and J gave up 9 bases, with 21 bases separating them. This CDR3 is 14 amino acids long. Variable domain in full (rest from reference TRBV30 and TRBJ2-2): SQTIHQWPATLVQPVGSPLSLECTVEGTSNPNLYWYRQAAGRGLQLLFYSVGIGQISSEVPQNLSASRPQDRQFILSSKKLLLSDSGFYLCASENQGLGWELFFGEGSRLTVL.